This T cell receptor (beta chain) was profiled in a study of T cell changes during pregnancy in multiple sclerosis. Clones were sequenced by immunoSEQ multiplex PCR, and TCRdb holds only the in-frame ones, with some missing. The table has about 44,000 clones, 70% to 90% seen once. Germline trimming cut 1 base from V and 4 bases from J; bases unmatched to any gene: 8. The CDR3 is 16 amino acids. Per the germline V gene, CDR1 is SEHNR and CDR2 is FQNEAQ (reference sequence). The gene calls are TRBV7-9 and TRBJ2-5; 8 nucleotides align to TRBD2. The clonotype was recovered from a female donor with multiple sclerosis, enrolled in a pregnancy study. This specimen was CD4+ T cells from peripheral blood mononuclear cells, taken after pregnancy. CDR3: CASSLVSGVERETQYF. CDR3 nucleotide sequence: TGTGCCAGCAGCTTAGTTAGCGGGGTCGAGCGAGAGACCCAGTACTTC.